A single sample gave rise to the 21 T cell receptor beta chains below, sequenced in a study of cytomegalovirus exposure and HLA in healthy donors. PCR involved 60 Vbeta and 13 Jbeta primers. Some clones are missing from TCRdb's copy, which holds only in-frame ones; the method was immunoSEQ multiplex PCR. The sample includes 75,000 to 100,000 clones, roughly four fifths of them seen just once. What was sequenced was PBMCs. Receptors were obtained from a man aged 35 to 55 in good health and CMV-seropositive.

This rearrangement joins TRBV28 to TRBJ1-2; D remains ambiguous. V was clipped by 3 bases and J by 4 bases, with 6 bases between them. Germline V gene data show CDR1 as MDHEN and CDR2 as SYDVKM. CDR3 length: 12 residues. The CDR3 region has the DNA TGTGCCAGCAGTTTGGAGACCTATGGCTACACCTTC. Protein sequence: CASSLETYGYTF.

The chain is built from TRBV5-1 and TRBJ2-2; 8 bases map to TRBD1. Germline trimming cut 4 bases from V and 5 bases from J; bases unmatched to any gene: 7. The CDR3 totals 15 residues. Germline values: CDR1 SGHRS, CDR2 YFSETQ. The CDR3 sequence: CASSTGQGRTGELFF. The CDR3 DNA reads TGCGCCAGCAGCACCGGACAGGGTCGGACCGGGGAGCTGTTTTTT.

The chain joins TRBV5-4 to TRBJ2-3, with a tentative D call TRBD2 (6 bases). Trimming cost V 7 bases and J 3 bases, with 21 bases left between them. This CDR3 contains 16 residues. Germline V gene lookup returns CDR1 SGHNT and CDR2 YYREEE (reference sequence). The CDR3, as DNA: TGTGCCAGCTCCGCCGGGAGCTTCCGAGAGACAGATACGCAGTATTTT. It translates to CASSAGSFRETDTQYF.

The chain combines TRBV9 with TRBJ2-7; 12 bases are shared with TRBD1. Germline assignment: CDR1 SGDLS and CDR2 YYNGEE. V trimming: 4 bases; J trimming: 5 bases; junction bases outside the gene matches: 10. This CDR3 has 16 residues. The CDR3 sequence: CASSFYAGTGGHEQYF. DNA of the CDR3: TGTGCCAGCAGCTTCTACGCCGGGACAGGGGGCCACGAGCAGTACTTC.

This clone was counted once. This rearrangement joins TRBV18 to TRBJ2-5; the D gene is possibly TRBD1 (6 bases). Germline loops: CDR1 KGHSH, CDR2 LQKENI. V lost 3 bases and J lost 8, with 13 bases in between. The CDR3 is made up of 13 amino acids. CDR3 amino acids: CASSPGADATQYF. The CDR3 DNA sequence: TGTGCCAGCTCACCGGGGGCGGACGCAACCCAGTACTTC.

This clone was found once. The chain recombines TRBV27 with TRBJ1-4, with D maybe TRBD1 (5 bases). The germline gives CDR1 MNHEY, CDR2 SMNVEV (reference sequence). The CDR3 has 16 amino acids. The germline V and J ends were trimmed by 3 bases and 0 bases, with 11 bases remaining between them. The CDR3 sequence: CASSFDSSPTNEKLFF. The DNA for the CDR3 is TGTGCCAGCAGTTTTGACAGTTCACCAACTAATGAAAAACTGTTTTTT.

This sequence joins TRBV7-2 and TRBJ1-5, with D unclear. Germline assignment: CDR1 SGHTA and CDR2 FQGNSA. This CDR3 contains 14 residues. V was cut by 0 bases and J by 6 bases, with 9 bases left in between. The CDR3: CASSLALGRQPQHF. The CDR3 DNA reads as TGTGCCAGCAGCTTAGCGTTGGGCCGTCAGCCCCAGCATTTT.

This chain links TRBV11-2 with TRBJ1-5; D remains unclear. The germline gives CDR1 SGHAT, CDR2 FQNNGV. Between the trimmed V and J ends, which lost 4 bases and 0 bases, there was a span of 4 bases. The CDR3 runs 13 residues. CDR3 sequence (DNA): TGTGCCAGCAGCTCCTATAGCAATCAGCCCCAGCATTTT. Its protein product is CASSSYSNQPQHF.

The V gene is TRBV5-8, the J gene TRBJ2-2, with TRBD1 identical over 7 bases. CDR1 and CDR2 from the germline V gene are SGHTS and YDEGEE. V dropped 5 bases and J dropped 4; count of bases not matched to a gene: 5. This CDR3 has 14 residues. CDR3: CASRTGQLTGELFF. The CDR3, as DNA: TGTGCCAGCAGGACGGGACAGCTCACCGGGGAGCTGTTTTTT. Looking up the rest from reference TRBV5-8 and TRBJ2-2 gives the full variable domain: EAGVTQSPTHLIKTRGQQATLRCSPISGHTSVYWYQQALGLGLQFLLWYDEGEERNRGNFPPRFSGRQFPNYSSELNVNALELEDSALYLCASRTGQLTGELFFGEGSRLTVL.

The rearrangement uses TRBV18 and TRBJ1-2; the match to TRBD1 covers 8 bases. The CDR3 totals 16 residues. Looked up from germline, CDR1 is KGHSH and CDR2 is LQKENI. With V trimmed by 0 bases and J by 5 bases, 8 bases remained unmatched. The CDR3 region is CASSPPSGGADYGYTF. As DNA, the CDR3 is TGTGCCAGCTCACCACCCTCAGGGGGCGCTGATTATGGCTACACCTTC.

The chain couples TRBV6-5 to TRBJ2-7; 8 bases match TRBD1. CDR3 length equals 15 residues. The V segment lost 6 bases and the J segment 1 base; nucleotides outside the gene matches: 8. Germline loops: CDR1 MNHEY, CDR2 SVGAGI. CDR3 DNA: TGTGCCAGCAGCATAACGGACAGGGAGTCCTACGAGCAGTACTTC. Protein: CASSITDRESYEQYF.

V gene TRBV18 combines with J gene TRBJ2-3; D remains unclear. Germline V lookup: CDR1 KGHSH, CDR2 LQKENI. This CDR3 is 14 amino acids long. Trimming left V 0 bases short and J 2 bases short, with 6 bases between. In nucleotides, the CDR3 is TGTGCCAGCTCACCACCGAAGCCCACAGATACGCAGTATTTT. This encodes CASSPPKPTDTQYF. Filled out from reference TRBV18 and TRBJ2-3, the complete variable domain reads NAGVMQNPRHLVRRRGQEARLRCSPMKGHSHVYWYRQLPEEGLKFMVYLQKENIIDESGMPKERFSAEFPKEGPSILRIQQVVRGDSAAYFCASSPPKPTDTQYFGPGTRLTVL.

This rearrangement joins TRBV12-5 to TRBJ2-1, with 9 nucleotides matching TRBD2. The ends lost 8 bases at V and 12 bases at J; junction bases unmatched: 14. This CDR3 contains 14 residues. Germline V CDR1 and CDR2: LGHNT, FRNRAP. CDR3 bases: TGTGCTAGTACCCCCTCGGCGGGAGGGAAGGGGCAGTTCTTC. This translates into CASTPSAGGKGQFF.

The chain is built from TRBV28 and TRBJ2-1, with 11 bases identical to TRBD2. CDR1 and CDR2 (germline): MDHEN, SYDVKM. Unmatched junction bases numbered 4, after V lost 2 bases and J lost 7 bases. The CDR3 runs to 15 residues. CDR3 amino acids: CASSLNSGRGNEQFF. CDR3 coding DNA: TGTGCCAGCAGTTTAAATAGCGGGAGGGGGAATGAGCAGTTCTTC.

Of note for this clone: This sample includes further DNA sequences coding for the same CDR3. The V and J genes are TRBV6-1 and TRBJ1-5, with a tentative D call TRBD1 (5 bases). The V end lost 2 bases, the J end lost 1 base, and 6 bases lay between the germline ends. This CDR3 is 14 amino acids long. The germline V gene has CDR1 MNHNS and CDR2 SASEGT. CDR3 coding DNA: TGTGCCAGCAGTGAACAGGGAAGCAATCAGCCCCAGCATTTT. Its protein is CASSEQGSNQPQHF.

The CDR3 nucleotides are TGTGCCAGCCAACCTACTAGCGGGGTCTCCTACAATGAGCAGTTCTTC. Translating it yields CASQPTSGVSYNEQFF. The chain recombines TRBV7-9 with TRBJ2-1; 10 bases align to TRBD2. The trim removed 8 bases at V and 0 bases at J, leaving 7 bases unmatched. The CDR3 extends over 16 amino acids. Germline V gene data show CDR1 as SEHNR and CDR2 as FQNEAQ (reference sequence).

As for this clone: Compared with germline, one end of the junction differs, possibly owing to a read error. This rearrangement joins TRBV7-9 to TRBJ1-1; tentative D call: TRBD1 (5 bases). Germline assignment: CDR1 SEHNR and CDR2 FQNEAQ (reference sequence). This CDR3 has 13 residues. The CDR3 DNA sequence: TGTTCCAGCAGCCGGGGGGGATACACTGAAGCTTTCTTT. Translated, it gives CSSSRGGYTEAFF.

This clone was detected a few times. At one end, the junction sequence differs from germline, possibly due to a read error. The CDR3 loop is CASSKHKGQAYLTGANGLTF. In nucleotides, the CDR3 is TGTGCCAGTAGTAAACATAAAGGACAGGCTTACTTAACTGGGGCCAACGGCCTGACTTTC. The chain recombines TRBV19 with TRBJ2-6; 7 bases line up with TRBD1. The germline V gene encodes CDR1 LNHDA and CDR2 SQIVND (reference sequence). The CDR3 covers 20 residues.

This rearrangement joins TRBV28 to TRBJ2-2, with 9 bases lining up with TRBD2. The CDR3 consists of 17 residues. Germline V gene sequence: CDR1 MDHEN, CDR2 SYDVKM. Trimming removed 5 bases from V and 7 bases from J; junction bases left unmatched: 14. This CDR3 is CASSAAGTSRAYGELFF. The CDR3 DNA follows: TGTGCCAGCAGTGCTGCCGGGACTAGCAGGGCTTACGGGGAGCTGTTTTTT.

This clone showed up just once. The V gene is TRBV6-5, the J gene TRBJ2-2; TRBD1 might be the D (6 bases). V was pared by 2 bases and J by 4 bases, with 14 bases between. The CDR3 length is 16 residues. In germline, CDR1 is MNHEY, CDR2 SVGAGI. As DNA, the CDR3 is TGTGCCAGCAGTTACACGAACGGACAGTTCACCGGGGAGCTGTTTTTT. Translated: CASSYTNGQFTGELFF.

The chain is built from TRBV19 and TRBJ1-1, with D possibly being TRBD1 (5 bases). The V gene's germline CDR1 is LNHDA and CDR2 SQIVND (reference sequence). There are 11 residues in the CDR3. V was shortened by 0 bases and J by 10 bases, with 6 bases between the two germline ends. The CDR3 nucleotides are TGTGCCAGTAGTATAGAAGGGGCAGCTTTCTTT. Translated: CASSIEGAAFF.